Below, one T cell receptor beta chain is given with its context. Its antigen has not been determined. Per-base quality was not reported, and no clone a single base away is much larger than it. At diagnosis, tumor, uninvolved tumor-adjacent lung and peripheral blood were collected and then preserved as a mix of FFPE and fresh-frozen material. Blood samples were analyzed as peripheral blood mononuclear cells for TCR repertoire profiling. Looking up the germline V gene yields CDR1 SQVTM and CDR2 ANQGSEA. The CDR3 starts with the cysteine, ends with the phenylalanine, and has 12 residues. Only CDR3 DNA remains: 36 bases, in frame from the first base. V lost 1 base and J lost 2 bases; the stretch between them is 4 bases long. These data belong to a study of T cells in localized non-small cell lung cancer (dated by TCRdb to the early 2020s). The study in broad terms: T cell repertoires of more than 200 early-stage NSCLC patients were analyzed, with tumors being compared against uninvolved tumor-adjacent lungs. Of the NSCLC patients, 120 to 150 were male and approximately 99 were female, and the mean age was approximately 66 years. The cohort consisted of under 300 treatment-naive NSCLC patients whose localized lung tumors had been resected.

What the work shows at the level of the full study, not this receptor alone: Because multi-region sequencing of the tumors was not done, intratumor heterogeneity could not be ruled out. Uninvolved tumor-adjacent lung showed the highest T cell clonality, higher than tumor, which suggests more focused antigenic responses in the uninvolved tumor-adjacent lung. Of the top 100 tumor clones, a median of approximately 60 were detected in paired uninvolved adjacent lung; roughly 26 were also among that lung's top 100. Longer overall survival was associated with higher T cell density in blood, whereas shorter survival was associated with higher clonality in adjacent lung. Since the design was exploratory, TCR variables were selected using unadjusted p-values with no false-discovery rate correction.

TCR beta CDR3 regions were sequenced from DNA using the immunoSEQ Assay. The authors' analysis ran thus. T cell density was computed as TCR beta template counts normalized to usable DNA estimated by amplifying housekeeping genes. Richness was estimated using the preseqR package, with extrapolation to 400,000 templates for PBMC samples and to 120,000 templates for tissue samples. Clonality was defined by subtracting Pielou's evenness from one. To identify tissue-enriched TCRs, differential abundance testing was run on productive amino-acid clonotypes with a minimum total count of 5 and an alpha of 0.1. The Jaccard Index and the Morisita Overlap Index were used to measure repertoire overlap between compartments. TCR beta CDR3s were clustered by GLIPH together with public tetramer-defined viral CDR3s, and at least three viral sequences plus V-gene enrichment were required for viral motifs. TCRdb's version of the immuneACCESS table is confined to in-frame rearrangements and falls short of the full clone set. An unresolved V gene accounts for under half of the shortfall where checked; the remainder is of unknown origin. That table furnishes V, J and clone size, whereas the DNA furnished D and trimming. The sample table records around 92,000 clones; approximately 90% of these occur just once. The ten largest clonotypes hold approximately 4% of the sample.

The origin of this receptor is a woman between 35 and 70 years old with stage II squamous cell lung carcinoma. The V and J segments used are TRBV29-1 and TRBJ2-3; no confident D gene assignment can be made. Material: PBMCs, obtained before any cancer treatment. The base sequence is TGCAGCGTTGAAGTCATCACAGATACGCAGTATTTT. Its amino acids are CSVEVITDTQYF.